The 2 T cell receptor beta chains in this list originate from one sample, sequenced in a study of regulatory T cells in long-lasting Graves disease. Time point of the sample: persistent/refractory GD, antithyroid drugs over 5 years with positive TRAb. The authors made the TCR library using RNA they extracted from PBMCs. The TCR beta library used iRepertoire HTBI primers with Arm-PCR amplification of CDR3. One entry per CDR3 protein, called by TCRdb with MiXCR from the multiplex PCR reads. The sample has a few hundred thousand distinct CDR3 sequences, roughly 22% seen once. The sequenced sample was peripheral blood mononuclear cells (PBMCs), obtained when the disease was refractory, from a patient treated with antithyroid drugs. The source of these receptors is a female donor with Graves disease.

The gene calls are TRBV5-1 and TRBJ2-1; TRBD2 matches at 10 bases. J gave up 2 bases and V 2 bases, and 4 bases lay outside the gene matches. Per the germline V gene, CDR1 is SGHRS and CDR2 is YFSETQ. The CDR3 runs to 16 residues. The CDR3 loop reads CASSFTSGATYNEQFF. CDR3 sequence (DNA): TGCGCCAGCAGCTTTACTAGCGGGGCTACCTACAATGAGCAGTTCTTC. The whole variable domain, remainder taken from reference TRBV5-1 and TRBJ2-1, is KAGVTQTPRYLIKTRGQQVTLSCSPISGHRSVSWYQQTPGQGLQFLFEYFSETQRNKGNFPGRFSGRQFSNSRSEMNVSTLELGDSALYLCASSFTSGATYNEQFFGPGTRLTVL.

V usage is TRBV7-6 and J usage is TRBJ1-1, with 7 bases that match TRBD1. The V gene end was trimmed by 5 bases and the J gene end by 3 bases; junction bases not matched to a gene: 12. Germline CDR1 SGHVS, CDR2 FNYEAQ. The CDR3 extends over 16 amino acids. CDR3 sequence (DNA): TGTGCCAGCAGCATTCGACAGGGCGGGTCGGACACTGAAGCTTTCTTT. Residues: CASSIRQGGSDTEAFF.